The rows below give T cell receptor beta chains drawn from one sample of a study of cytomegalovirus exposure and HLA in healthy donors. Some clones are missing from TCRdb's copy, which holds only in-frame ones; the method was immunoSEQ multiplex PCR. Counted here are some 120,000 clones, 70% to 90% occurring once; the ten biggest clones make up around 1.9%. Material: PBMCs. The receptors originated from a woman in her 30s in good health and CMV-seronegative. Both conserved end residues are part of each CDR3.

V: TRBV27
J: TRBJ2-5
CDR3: CASSSLGTGGELWVWETQYF

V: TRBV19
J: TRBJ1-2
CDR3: CASSQDRGGGYTF

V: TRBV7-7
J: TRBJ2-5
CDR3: CASSLVASGRETQYF

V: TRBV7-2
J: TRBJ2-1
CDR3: CASSLVASGVYEQFF

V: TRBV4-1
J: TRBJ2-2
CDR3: CASSQGPSGGPTGELFF

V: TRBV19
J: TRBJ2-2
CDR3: CASRTLEGALTGELFF

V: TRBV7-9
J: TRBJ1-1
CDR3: CASSRGDTTNTEAFF

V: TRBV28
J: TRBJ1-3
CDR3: CASSLSVYGNTIYF

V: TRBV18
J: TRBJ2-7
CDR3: CASSPAAGASGEQYF

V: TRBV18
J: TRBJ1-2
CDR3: CASSPPDRNYGYTF

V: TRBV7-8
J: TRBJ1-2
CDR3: CASSLAGQGPDYGYTF

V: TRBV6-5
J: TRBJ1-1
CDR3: CASSLPGQGGTEAFF

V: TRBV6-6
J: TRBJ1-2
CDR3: CASSYTVGYTF

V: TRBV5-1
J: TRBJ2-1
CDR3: CASSRTSGGRNEQFF

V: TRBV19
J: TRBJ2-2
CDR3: CASSGTGGSTGELFF

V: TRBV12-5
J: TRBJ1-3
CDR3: CASGPKGAGNTIYF

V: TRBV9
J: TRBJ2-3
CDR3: CASSDHTYTDTQYF

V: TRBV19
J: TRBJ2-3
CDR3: CASSPSGGTDTQYF

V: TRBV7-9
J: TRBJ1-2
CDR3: CASSSGKDRGEGYTF

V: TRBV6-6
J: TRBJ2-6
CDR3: CASSTQGASGANVLTF

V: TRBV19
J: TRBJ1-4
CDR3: CASSIYGERVEKLFF

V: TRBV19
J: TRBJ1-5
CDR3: CATHPGYSNQPQHF

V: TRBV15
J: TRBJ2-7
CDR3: CATSREASSYEQYF

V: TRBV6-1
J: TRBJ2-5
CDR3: CASSVRETQYF

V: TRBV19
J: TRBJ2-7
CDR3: CASSIEQGASYEQYF

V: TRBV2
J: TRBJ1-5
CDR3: CASSEPPGERQPQHF

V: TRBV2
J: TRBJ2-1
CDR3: CASSVFGLAGIDEQFF

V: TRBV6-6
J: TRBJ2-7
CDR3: CASSYWQPGYEQYF

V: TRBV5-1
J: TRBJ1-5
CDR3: CASSLTGERNQPQHF

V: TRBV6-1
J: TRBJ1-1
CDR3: CASSGQGVNTEAFF

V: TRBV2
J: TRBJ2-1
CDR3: CASGTEIHNEQFF

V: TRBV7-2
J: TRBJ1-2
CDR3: CASSLEGQGVGGYTF

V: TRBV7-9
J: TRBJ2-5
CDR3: CASSWGTGQETQYF

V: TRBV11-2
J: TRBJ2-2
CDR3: CASSLRQGVTGELFF

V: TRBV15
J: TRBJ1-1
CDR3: CATSRQGRTEAFF

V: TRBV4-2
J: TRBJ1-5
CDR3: CASSPATALNQPQHF

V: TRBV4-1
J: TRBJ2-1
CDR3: CASSQGVSGVNEQFF

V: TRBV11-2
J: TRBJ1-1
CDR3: CASSVNRDRANTEAFF

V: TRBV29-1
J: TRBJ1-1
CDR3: CSFWTGANTEAFF

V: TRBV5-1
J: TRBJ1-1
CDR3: CASSLSRQTEAFF

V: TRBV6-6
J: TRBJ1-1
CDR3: CASSTNQNTEAFF

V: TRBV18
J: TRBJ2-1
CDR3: CASSPSRGNEQFF

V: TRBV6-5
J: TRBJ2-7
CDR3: CASSSPPRQYF